Below are 26 T cell receptor beta chains sequenced from a single sample in a study of Graves' ophthalmopathy and Graves' hyperthyroidism. The study amplified TCR beta CDR3 regions using RNA transcripts. HTBI primers served in a first-round RT-PCR, which a second-round multiplex PCR followed. TCRdb re-called the multiplex PCR reads with MiXCR, one entry per CDR3 protein. The table has some 360,000 distinct CDR3 sequences, about a sixth seen once. The source material was peripheral blood. The source of these receptors is an adult woman with stable Graves' hyperthyroidism.

This clonotype was recorded at least ten times. This chain joins TRBV7-3 and TRBJ2-2; 8 nucleotides line up with TRBD2. Germline values: CDR1 SGHTA, CDR2 FQGTGA. The CDR3 has 14 amino acids. The V and J ends lost 5 bases and 6 bases, in that order; junction bases with no gene match: 5. The CDR3 nucleotides are TGTGCCAGCAGCCCAAACGGGGGGGCCGGGGAGCTGTTTTTT. This sequence encodes CASSPNGGAGELFF.

This clonotype was seen a few times. The genes are TRBV3-1 and TRBJ1-3; tentatively, D is TRBD1 (5 bases). This CDR3 spans 14 amino acids. V lost 6 bases to trimming and J lost 1 base, with 10 bases between them. Germline V gene sequence: CDR1 LGHDT, CDR2 YNNKEL (reference sequence). DNA of the CDR3: TGTGCCAGCAGGTATCAGGGATCTGGAAACACCATATATTTT. Translated, it gives CASRYQGSGNTIYF.

The chain recombines TRBV6-1 with TRBJ1-3; no clear D. Trimming pared 6 bases from V and 0 bases from J, leaving 6 bases between. Germline V gives CDR1 MNHNS, CDR2 SASEGT. The CDR3 is made up of 13 amino acids. The CDR3 DNA follows: TGTGCCAGCAGCTGGATCTCTGGAAACACCATATATTTT. It encodes CASSWISGNTIYF.

This clonotype was seen repeatedly, ten times or more. V gene TRBV20-1 combines with J gene TRBJ1-6, with D possibly being TRBD1 (6 bases). CDR3 length equals 13 residues. V was clipped by 3 bases and J by 8 bases, with 11 bases between them. Germline V gene lookup returns CDR1 DFQATT and CDR2 SNEGSKA (reference sequence). DNA of the CDR3: TGCAGTGCTAGCTTGTCAGGGGATTCACCCCTCCACTTT. It translates to CSASLSGDSPLHF.

This clonotype was seen at least ten times. The V call is TRBV29-1, the J call TRBJ2-2, with TRBD1 as a possible D gene (5 bases). Germline V gene sequence: CDR1 SQVTM, CDR2 ANQGSEA. The CDR3 contains 13 residues. Trimming shortened V by 3 bases and J by 3 bases, and 8 bases separated the two germline ends. As DNA, the CDR3 is TGCAGCGTTGATCCACAGGACACCGGGGAGCTGTTTTTT. Translated: CSVDPQDTGELFF.

Ten or more counts support this clonotype. The genes are TRBV20-1 and TRBJ1-3; the match to TRBD1 covers 8 bases. V lost 6 bases to trimming and J lost 4 bases; unmatched junction nucleotides: 8. This CDR3 spans 14 amino acids. Germline lookup yields CDR1 DFQATT and CDR2 SNEGSKA (reference sequence). The DNA for the CDR3 is TGCAGTGCGCGGGACAGGCTCCCCGGAAACACCATATATTTT. Its protein product is CSARDRLPGNTIYF.

This clonotype has at least ten counts. The rearrangement uses TRBV29-1 and TRBJ2-5; tentatively, D is TRBD2 (6 bases). CDR1 and CDR2 from the germline V gene are SQVTM and ANQGSEA. The CDR3 is made up of 11 amino acids. Trimming removed 6 bases at V and 7 bases at J, with 12 bases between. CDR3 sequence reads: CSVSIGGTQYF. CDR3 nucleotide sequence: TGCAGCGTCTCAATCGGGGGGACCCAGTACTTC.

V usage is TRBV11-2 and J usage is TRBJ2-7, with 9 positions matching TRBD1. CDR3 size: 15 residues. V was pared by 0 bases and J by 6 bases, with 6 bases of the junction left unmatched. Germline CDR1 reads SGHAT; CDR2 reads FQNNGV. The chain's CDR3 is CASSLDWTGDTEQYF. Here the CDR3 DNA reads TGTGCCAGCAGCTTAGATTGGACAGGGGACACCGAGCAGTACTTC.

This clonotype has only a few counts. V and J are TRBV5-1 and TRBJ2-7; TRBD1 agrees at 7 bases. The CDR3 extends over 15 amino acids. Unmatched junction bases numbered 8, after V lost 2 bases and J lost 3 bases. The germline CDR1 and CDR2 sequences are SGHRS and YFSETQ. CDR3 protein: CASSFQGEGFYEQYF. The CDR3 nucleotides read TGCGCCAGCAGCTTTCAGGGGGAAGGATTCTACGAGCAGTACTTC.

This clonotype appeared many times. The rearrangement uses TRBV12-5 and TRBJ2-6, with unresolved D. Trimming cost V 4 bases and J 0 bases, with 10 bases left between them. Germline loops: CDR1 LGHNT, CDR2 FRNRAP. The CDR3 runs to 16 residues. The CDR3, as DNA: TGTGCTAGTGGTTGGACGGTTGGCTCTGGGGCCAACGTCCTGACTTTC. Encoded protein: CASGWTVGSGANVLTF.

This clonotype has ten or more counts. The chain combines TRBV19 with TRBJ2-7, with 11 positions matching TRBD2. Germline CDR1 and CDR2: LNHDA and SQIVND (reference sequence). Trimming at V came to 6 bases and at J to 3 bases, leaving 4 bases not matched to a gene. This CDR3 has 14 residues. This chain's CDR3 is CASRAGTSGYEQYF. The CDR3 DNA reads TGTGCCAGTAGAGCCGGGACTAGCGGCTACGAGCAGTACTTC.

The table lists this clonotype with many counts. The V and J genes are TRBV29-1 and TRBJ2-7; 11 nucleotides align to TRBD2. Losses at the gene ends were 4 bases for V and 5 bases for J; bases not matched to a gene: 10. The CDR3 runs 15 residues. Per germline, CDR1 SQVTM and CDR2 ANQGSEA. CDR3 in DNA: TGCAGCGTTGTAGCGGGAGGGCCTGGGAGAGACGAGCAGTACTTC. Its protein is CSVVAGGPGRDEQYF.

This clonotype was seen only a few times. This CDR3 is CASSLKQVLFKEAFF. As DNA, the CDR3 is TGTGCCAGCAGTTTGAAACAGGTACTGTTTAAGGAAGCTTTCTTT. V usage is TRBV12-3 or TRBV12-4 and J usage is TRBJ1-1; weak D call: TRBD1 (5 bases). With 3 bases removed from V and 8 bases from J, the gap between germline ends came to 19 bases. The CDR3 extends over 15 amino acids.

The genes are TRBV2 and TRBJ2-7; 10 positions match TRBD1. V trimming: 8 bases; J trimming: 5 bases; junction bases outside the gene matches: 6. This CDR3 region has 13 residues. The germline gives CDR1 SNHLY, CDR2 FYNNEI. This CDR3 is CASSRTGGHEQYF. The CDR3 DNA reads TGTGCCAGCTCTCGGACAGGGGGACACGAGCAGTACTTC.

In its sample, this clonotype was seen many times. V usage is TRBV28 and J usage is TRBJ1-6; a weak D match, TRBD1 (5 bases). Per germline, CDR1 MDHEN and CDR2 SYDVKM. The CDR3 has 16 residues. Trimming removed 3 bases from V and 2 bases from J, with 11 bases in between. CDR3 region: CASSFGGFTYNSPLHF. CDR3 nucleotides: TGTGCCAGCAGTTTCGGGGGGTTCACCTATAATTCACCCCTCCACTTT.

The gene calls are TRBV20-1 and TRBJ2-5; weak D call: TRBD1 (5 bases). The V end was cut by 4 bases, the J end by 5 bases, with 26 bases between. Germline-derived CDR1 and CDR2 are DFQATT and SNEGSKA (reference sequence). CDR3 length: 17 residues. CDR3 DNA: TGCAGTGCTACTACGTTCCGAGAGGCAGGGCTAAGGGAGACCCAGTACTTC. This gives the protein CSATTFREAGLRETQYF.

At least ten counts were recorded for this clonotype. With a much larger clone just one base away, this may be a read error. This sequence joins TRBV12-3 or TRBV12-4 and TRBJ2-2, with D possibly matching TRBD2 (6 bases). This CDR3 comprises 15 residues. The CDR3 sequence is CASSLALTDTGGLFF. The DNA of the CDR3 is TGTGCCAGCAGTTTAGCCTTGACAGACACCGGGGGGCTGTTTTTT.

This clonotype was counted ten times or more. V is TRBV20-1 and J is TRBJ2-7; D is undetermined. Germline V gene data show CDR1 as DFQATT and CDR2 as SNEGSKA (reference sequence). The CDR3 has 12 amino acids. The ends were cut back, 1 base at V and 6 bases at J, with 10 bases in the middle. The CDR3 DNA reads TGCAGTGCTAGAGCCGGGCGCCCCGAGCAGTACTTC. Its translation: CSARAGRPEQYF.

V and J are TRBV12-3 or TRBV12-4 and TRBJ2-7; 8 positions agree with TRBD1. With 6 bases clipped from V and 2 bases from J, the junction kept 6 bases outside the gene matches. This CDR3 comprises 14 residues. The CDR3 DNA sequence: TGTGCCAGCAGCTGTGACAGGGGACCCTACGAGCAGTACTTC. Encoded protein: CASSCDRGPYEQYF.

This clonotype was counted at least ten times. This chain joins TRBV6-1 and TRBJ1-1, with D maybe TRBD1 (5 bases). From germline, CDR1 is MNHNS and CDR2 SASEGT. V lost 11 bases and J 2 bases, leaving 15 bases between the germline ends. The CDR3 spans 13 residues. The CDR3 is CAVYRQRNTEAFF. CDR3 coding DNA: TGTGCCGTATACCGACAGCGAAACACTGAAGCTTTCTTT.

There are many counts of this clonotype. The chain couples TRBV12-3 or TRBV12-4 to TRBJ2-7; D gene uncertain. V dropped 8 bases and J dropped 2 bases, with 10 bases sitting between them. CDR3 length: 12 amino acids. The CDR3 is CASGRGAYEQYF. CDR3 DNA sequence: TGTGCCAGCGGGCGCGGAGCCTACGAGCAGTACTTC.

This clonotype was counted ten times or more. The chain carries TRBV12-3 or TRBV12-4 and TRBJ2-5; D gene unclear. The CDR3 is 13 residues long. Trimming cost V 6 bases and J 5 bases, with 13 bases left between them. CDR3 region: CASSTVDGETQYF. CDR3 bases: TGTGCCAGCAGCACAGTGGATGGGGAGACCCAGTACTTC.

This clonotype has a count of ten or more. This rearrangement joins TRBV6-2 or TRBV6-3 to TRBJ2-2, with D unclear. The CDR3 spans 15 residues. Between the trimmed V and J ends, which lost 3 bases and 0 bases, there was a span of 8 bases. CDR1 and CDR2 from the germline V gene are MNHEY and SVGEGT. CDR3 DNA sequence: TGTGCCAGCAGTTATTCCATGTCGAACACCGGGGAGCTGTTTTTT. It codes for CASSYSMSNTGELFF.

There are many counts of this clonotype. The chain recombines TRBV12-3 or TRBV12-4 with TRBJ2-3; no reliable D call. The V end lost 3 bases, the J end lost 0 bases, and 10 bases lay between the germline ends. The CDR3 consists of 15 residues. CDR3 coding DNA: TGTGCCAGCAGTTTTCCCGGAGAGAGCACAGATACGCAGTATTTT. Translated, it gives CASSFPGESTDTQYF.

This clonotype was seen many times. The chain recombines TRBV24-1 with TRBJ2-7, with 8 bases that match TRBD1. Germline lookup yields CDR1 KGHDR and CDR2 SFDVKD. Germline trimming cut 10 bases from V and 6 bases from J; bases unmatched to any gene: 10. The CDR3 is 13 residues long. CDR3 bases: TGTGCCACGTCAATTGGACAGGGCGGCGAGCAGTACTTC. It codes for CATSIGQGGEQYF.

This clonotype was counted a few times. The chain recombines TRBV12-3 or TRBV12-4 with TRBJ2-3, with D uncertain. The V end was cut by 3 bases, the J end by 4 bases, with 17 bases between. The CDR3 covers 16 residues. CDR3: CASSFNAYPNADTQYF. CDR3 DNA: TGTGCCAGCAGTTTCAATGCATATCCCAATGCAGATACGCAGTATTTT.